Each of the 20 T cell receptor beta chains below was sequenced from the same sample in a study of CD8 T cells in ankylosing spondylitis. Overall study results and limits: Seemingly characteristic of ankylosing spondylitis blood was a TCR beta motif consisting of fewer than 10 highly homologous variants.

These receptors' targets are unknown. TCRdb fed the 5' RACE reads into MiXCR, producing one record per CDR3 protein. The sample lists around 140,000 distinct CDR3 sequences, over 15% occurring once. The sample taken for sequencing was blood, either unsorted or a sorted T cell fraction (not recorded which). These receptors were taken from a male donor with ankylosing spondylitis.

Details on this clonotype: A read error is likely, as this CDR3 ends without the conserved phenylalanine or tryptophan. The rearrangement joins TRBV6-2 or TRBV6-3 to TRBJ1-1, with D unresolved. Trimming removed 5 bases at V and 1 base at J, with 8 bases between. Germline CDR1 MNHEY, CDR2 SVGEGT. This CDR3 is built from 13 residues. The CDR3 DNA follows: TGTGCCAGCAGTCCCGCAGGGAACACTGAAGCTTTCTAT. It encodes CASSPAGNTEAFY.

This clonotype was seen many times. The rearrangement uses TRBV4-3 and TRBJ2-1; 7 bases match TRBD2. The germline V gene encodes CDR1 LGHNA and CDR2 YSLEER. The V gene end was trimmed by 4 bases and the J gene end by 0 bases; junction bases not matched to a gene: 3. The CDR3 loop spans 15 amino acids. This chain's CDR3 is CASSPGGSSYNEQFF. The CDR3 DNA reads TGCGCCAGCAGCCCTGGCGGGAGCTCCTACAATGAGCAGTTCTTC.

The chain couples TRBV27 to TRBJ1-4; a weak D match, TRBD1 (5 bases). V lost 7 bases and J 2 bases, leaving 17 bases between the germline ends. The CDR3 consists of 16 residues. CDR1 and CDR2 from the germline V gene are MNHEY and SMNVEV (reference sequence). CDR3 sequence (DNA): TGTGCCAGCACCACAGCCCCGGGGGGGACTAATGAAAAACTGTTTTTT. Encoded protein: CASTTAPGGTNEKLFF. Based on the CDR3 plus reference TRBV27 and TRBJ1-4, the full variable domain is EAQVTQNPRYLITVTGKKLTVTCSQNMNHEYMSWYRQDPGLGLRQIYYSMNVEVTDKGDVPEGYKVSRKEKRNFPLILESPSPNQTSLYFCASTTAPGGTNEKLFFGSGTQLSVL.

The chain has TRBV6-6 and TRBJ1-4; TRBD1 matches at 8 bases. The CDR3 length is 13 residues. The trim removed 6 bases at V and 6 bases at J, leaving 3 bases unmatched. The germline CDR1 and CDR2 sequences are MNHNY and SVGAGI (reference sequence). The CDR3 reads CASRDRVDEKLFF. The CDR3 DNA reads TGTGCCAGCAGGGACAGGGTAGATGAAAAACTGTTTTTT.

V and J are TRBV19 and TRBJ2-1, with 8 positions matching TRBD2. The CDR3 length is 17 residues. Germline trimming cut 5 bases from V and 6 bases from J; bases unmatched to any gene: 15. Germline CDR1 LNHDA, CDR2 SQIVND (reference sequence). CDR3 sequence: CASSLGGWSGSRNEQFF. The CDR3 DNA sequence: TGTGCCAGTAGTCTGGGGGGCTGGAGCGGGAGCCGCAATGAGCAGTTCTTC. The full variable domain, in which reference TRBV19 and TRBJ2-1 provide the parts outside the CDR3, is DGGITQSPKYLFRKEGQNVTLSCEQNLNHDAMYWYRQDPGQGLRLIYYSQIVNDFQKGDIAEGYSVSREKKESFPLTVTSAQKNPTAFYLCASSLGGWSGSRNEQFFGPGTRLTVL.

This clonotype was observed a few times. J is TRBJ2-3 and V is TRBV27; the match to TRBD2 covers 7 bases. This CDR3 is 16 amino acids long. Germline V gene lookup returns CDR1 MNHEY and CDR2 SMNVEV (reference sequence). Trimming removed 2 bases from V and 1 base from J; junction bases left unmatched: 6. The CDR3 sequence is CASSLVAGARTDTQYF. In DNA form, the CDR3 reads TGTGCCAGCAGTTTAGTGGCGGGAGCGCGCACAGATACGCAGTATTTT.

In nucleotides, the CDR3 is TGTGCCAGCAGCGTAATCTCGGACAGATACAATGAGCAGTTCTTC. Translated: CASSVISDRYNEQFF. The chain joins TRBV9 to TRBJ2-1, with D perhaps TRBD1 (6 bases). V gave up 1 base and J gave up 4 bases, with 12 bases separating them. Germline V gene data show CDR1 as SGDLS and CDR2 as YYNGEE. The CDR3 runs to 15 residues.

This clonotype was counted between two and nine times. This rearrangement joins TRBV7-9 to TRBJ2-1; D perhaps matches TRBD1 (5 bases). The ends were cut back, 5 bases at V and 0 bases at J, with 17 bases in the middle. This CDR3 comprises 17 residues. The germline V gene has CDR1 SEHNR and CDR2 FQNEAQ (reference sequence). The CDR3 protein is CASSGAVGASSYNEQFF. CDR3 sequence (DNA): TGTGCCAGCAGCGGGGCGGTGGGCGCGAGCTCCTACAATGAGCAGTTCTTC.

The chain is built from TRBV2 and TRBJ2-1; 9 positions agree with TRBD2. The CDR3 extends over 15 amino acids. V gave up 8 bases and J gave up 0 bases; unmatched junction bases: 5. Germline V lookup: CDR1 SNHLY, CDR2 FYNNEI. The CDR3 loop is CASPSGKSSYNEQFF. The CDR3 region has the DNA TGTGCCAGCCCTAGCGGGAAAAGCTCCTACAATGAGCAGTTCTTC.

In its sample, this clonotype was seen a few times. The chain recombines TRBV9 with TRBJ2-1; TRBD2 matches 9 bases. CDR1 is SGDLS and CDR2 is YYNGEE in the germline V gene. CDR3 length: 16 residues. V shed 3 bases, J shed 3 bases, and the junction held 7 bases outside the gene matches. Here the CDR3 DNA reads TGTGCCAGCAGCGCTTATTCTAGCGGGGTCTACAATGAGCAGTTCTTC. Amino acids: CASSAYSSGVYNEQFF.

In this sample, this clonotype turned up a few times. The gene calls are TRBV21-1 and TRBJ2-2; the table gives TRBD1 as D, unverified against the DNA. TRBV21-1 is termed a pseudogene. CDR3 size: 19 residues. CDR3: CASSNKGDRGQTNTGELFF. CDR3 bases: TGTGCCAGCAGCAATAAAGGGGATCGGGGACAGACAAACACCGGGGAGCTGTTTTTT.

The chain joins TRBV10-3 to TRBJ2-7, with D perhaps TRBD2 (6 bases). Per the germline V gene, CDR1 is ENHRY and CDR2 is SYGVKD. The CDR3 loop spans 12 amino acids. Trimming removed 0 bases at V and 6 bases at J, with 6 bases between. The DNA for the CDR3 is TGTGCCATCAGTGAGTCGGGAGGCGAGCAGTACTTC. Amino acids: CAISESGGEQYF.

This clonotype was picked up a small number of times. V usage is TRBV20-1 and J usage is TRBJ2-7; TRBD1 matches 9 bases. This CDR3 has 16 amino acids. Germline V lookup: CDR1 DFQATT, CDR2 SNEGSKA (reference sequence). With 3 bases clipped from V and 4 bases from J, the junction kept 13 bases outside the gene matches. The CDR3 protein is CSARSFLDRGLYEQYF. In DNA form, the CDR3 reads TGCAGTGCTAGGTCCTTCCTGGACAGGGGATTGTACGAGCAGTACTTC.

The chain joins TRBV29-1 to TRBJ2-3; 9 bases map to TRBD2. The CDR3 runs 16 residues. Per the germline V gene, CDR1 is SQVTM and CDR2 is ANQGSEA. Trimming took 5 bases from V and 2 from J; bases not matched to a gene: 11. DNA of the CDR3: TGCAGCGTTTATAGCGGGAGAGCGGCGTACACAGATACGCAGTATTTT. As protein: CSVYSGRAAYTDTQYF.

A few counts support this clonotype. V and J are TRBV7-2 and TRBJ2-7; TRBD1 might be the D (5 bases). V lost 3 bases to trimming and J lost 0 bases, with 12 bases between them. Germline lookup yields CDR1 SGHTA and CDR2 FQGNSA. The length of the CDR3 is 15 residues. In DNA form, the CDR3 reads TGTGCCAGCAGCTTCCAGGACATAAACTCCTACGAGCAGTACTTC. Amino acid sequence: CASSFQDINSYEQYF.

This clonotype has only a few counts. The rearrangement links TRBV4-1 to TRBJ2-7; D remains unclear. This CDR3 is built from 14 residues. Trimming stripped 0 bases from V and 2 bases from J, with 8 bases between. Germline V gene lookup returns CDR1 MGHRA and CDR2 YSYEKL. The CDR3 protein is CASSQDGPTYEQYF. The CDR3 DNA sequence: TGCGCCAGCAGCCAAGATGGACCAACCTACGAGCAGTACTTC.

This clonotype was seen more than once but under ten times. The genes are TRBV27 and TRBJ1-1, with 7 positions matching TRBD1. The CDR3 runs 13 residues. In germline, CDR1 is MNHEY, CDR2 SMNVEV (reference sequence). Trimming cost V 3 bases and J 8 bases; bases outside gene matches: 6. CDR3 amino acids: CASSLGQTEEAFF. In DNA form, the CDR3 reads TGTGCCAGCAGTTTGGGACAGACTGAGGAAGCTTTCTTT.

The chain employs TRBV7-9 and TRBJ2-1, with TRBD2 matching 14 bases. The CDR3 runs to 17 residues. V trimming: 5 bases; J trimming: 6 bases; junction bases outside the gene matches: 9. Germline lookup yields CDR1 SEHNR and CDR2 FQNEAQ (reference sequence). CDR3 in DNA: TGTGCCAGCAGCCCGGGACTAGCGGGAGTCCGTCGCAATGAGCAGTTCTTC. Amino acid sequence: CASSPGLAGVRRNEQFF.

The chain couples TRBV20-1 to TRBJ2-1; 8 bases are a match to TRBD2. V lost 0 bases and J lost 3; bases outside the gene matches: 10. Germline lookup yields CDR1 DFQATT and CDR2 SNEGSKA (reference sequence). The CDR3 is made up of 17 amino acids. CDR3 sequence (DNA): TGCAGTGCTAGAGAATCCAGCGGGAGTGCCTACTACAATGAGCAGTTCTTC. Encoded protein: CSARESSGSAYYNEQFF.

The genes are TRBV7-9 and TRBJ1-1; no clear D. Trimming left V 5 bases short and J 4 bases short, with 20 bases between. The CDR3 extends over 16 amino acids. The germline gives CDR1 SEHNR, CDR2 FQNEAQ (reference sequence). The CDR3 DNA reads TGTGCCAGCAGCCTCCGGGTACAGCGAGGGTTCACTGAAGCTTTCTTT. Encoded protein: CASSLRVQRGFTEAFF.